The 15 T cell receptor beta chains in this list originate from one sample, sequenced in a study of radiotherapy plus CTLA-4 blockade in lung cancer. The repertoire was sequenced with immunoSEQ multiplex PCR; TCRdb's copy has only in-frame clones and lacks some. This table has over 100,000 clones, approximately 90% appearing once. The material sequenced was peripheral blood, taken from a patient treated with radiotherapy plus ipilimumab. The origin of the receptors is a human donor with non-small cell lung cancer that progressed on radiotherapy plus ipilimumab.

The rearrangement joins TRBV6-5 to TRBJ2-3; TRBD1 matches 9 bases. Germline trimming cut 2 bases from V and 6 bases from J; bases unmatched to any gene: 6. CDR3 length equals 15 residues. Germline values: CDR1 MNHEY, CDR2 SVGAGI. The CDR3 DNA reads TGTGCCAGCAGTTACGCAGGACAGGGGAGGGATACGCAGTATTTT. It encodes CASSYAGQGRDTQYF.

This chain joins TRBV9 and TRBJ2-3; D may be TRBD2 (5 bases). This CDR3 region has 9 residues. In germline, CDR1 is SGDLS, CDR2 YYNGEE. V lost 7 bases, J lost 10 bases, and 7 bases lay in between. CDR3 DNA sequence: TGTGCCAGCGGGAGTCCGCAGTATTTT. Translated, it gives CASGSPQYF.

This clone was seen a single time. The chain has TRBV19 and TRBJ2-7; the D gene could be TRBD1 or TRBD2 (5 bases each). Germline-derived CDR1 and CDR2 are LNHDA and SQIVND (reference sequence). Trimming took 2 bases from V and 2 from J, leaving 13 bases between them. The CDR3 totals 15 residues. In DNA form, the CDR3 reads TGTGCCAGTAGTATAAGGTTGCTGGGGGCCTACGAGCAGTACTTC. This gives the protein CASSIRLLGAYEQYF.

This chain uses TRBV5-1 with TRBJ2-3; 7 bases map to TRBD1. The CDR3 covers 18 residues. V trimming: 3 bases; J trimming: 5 bases; junction bases outside the gene matches: 18. The germline V gene has CDR1 SGHRS and CDR2 YFSETQ. The CDR3 protein is CASSSYGPARGRVDTQYF. In DNA form, the CDR3 reads TGCGCCAGCAGCTCCTATGGACCCGCGAGGGGGCGAGTAGATACGCAGTATTTT.

In this sample, this clone turned up once. This rearrangement joins TRBV7-2 to TRBJ2-3; the D is unclear. The CDR3 spans 13 residues. Germline assignment: CDR1 SGHTA and CDR2 FQGNSA. Trimming took off 6 bases at V and 5 bases at J, with 12 bases between the two ends. CDR3 protein: CASSTKMGDTQYF. CDR3 nucleotides: TGTGCCAGCAGTACTAAGATGGGAGATACGCAGTATTTT.

The chain carries TRBV5-1 and TRBJ1-3, with 11 bases aligning to TRBD1. Trimming removed 2 bases from V and 0 bases from J; junction bases left unmatched: 13. This CDR3 comprises 20 residues. Germline CDR1 is SGHRS and CDR2 is YFSETQ. The CDR3 region is CASSLFELGTGGNSGNTIYF. For the CDR3, the DNA is TGCGCCAGCAGCTTATTTGAACTAGGGACAGGGGGAAACTCTGGAAACACCATATATTTT.

This clone was observed a single time. J is TRBJ1-1 and V is TRBV18; D is uncertain. Germline assignment: CDR1 KGHSH and CDR2 LQKENI. This CDR3 region has 12 residues. V was pared by 6 bases and J by 1 base, with 6 bases between. CDR3 sequence reads: CASSSENTEAFF. The CDR3 DNA follows: TGTGCCAGCTCGTCAGAGAACACTGAAGCTTTCTTT. Supplemented by reference TRBV18 and TRBJ1-1, the full variable domain reads NAGVMQNPRHLVRRRGQEARLRCSPMKGHSHVYWYRQLPEEGLKFMVYLQKENIIDESGMPKERFSAEFPKEGPSILRIQQVVRGDSAAYFCASSSENTEAFFGQGTRLTVV.

The rearrangement links TRBV29-1 to TRBJ2-2, with D unclear. The V gene's germline CDR1 is SQVTM and CDR2 ANQGSEA. V was cut by 4 bases and J by 0 bases, with 9 bases left in between. There are 14 residues in the CDR3. This chain's CDR3 is CSVVLQANTGELFF. The CDR3 DNA sequence: TGCAGCGTTGTTTTGCAGGCGAACACCGGGGAGCTGTTTTTT.

This rearrangement joins TRBV5-1 to TRBJ2-3; 12 nucleotides align to TRBD2. This CDR3 region has 17 residues. The V and J ends lost 3 bases and 4 bases, in that order; junction bases with no gene match: 9. CDR1 is SGHRS and CDR2 is YFSETQ in the germline V gene. In DNA form, the CDR3 reads TGCGCCAGCAGCTCCTCTGAACTAGCGGGAGGCGCAGATACGCAGTATTTT. This sequence encodes CASSSSELAGGADTQYF.

The rearrangement joins TRBV5-6 to TRBJ2-7; 7 positions agree with TRBD2. This CDR3 spans 12 amino acids. The V gene end was trimmed by 6 bases and the J gene end by 6 bases; junction bases not matched to a gene: 6. The germline CDR1 and CDR2 sequences are SGHDT and YYEEEE. The CDR3: CASKRDRGEQYF. In DNA, the CDR3 is TGTGCCAGCAAGCGGGACCGTGGCGAGCAGTACTTC.

The chain recombines TRBV7-9 with TRBJ1-2; D call uncertain. Between the trimmed V and J ends, which lost 5 bases and 0 bases, there was a span of 16 bases. The CDR3 runs to 16 residues. Germline V CDR1 and CDR2: SEHNR, FQNEAQ (reference sequence). The CDR3 here is CASSPSLDPPNYGYTF. The CDR3, as DNA: TGTGCCAGCAGCCCCTCGTTAGACCCTCCTAACTATGGCTACACCTTC.

The J gene is TRBJ2-2, the V gene TRBV2, with 8 bases that match TRBD1. The trim removed 5 bases at V and 0 bases at J, leaving 2 bases unmatched. The CDR3 consists of 15 residues. Germline-derived CDR1 and CDR2 are SNHLY and FYNNEI. The DNA of the CDR3 is TGTGCCAGCAGTTGGACAGGGCCGAACACCGGGGAGCTGTTTTTT. It is translated as CASSWTGPNTGELFF.

The rearrangement uses TRBV5-4 and TRBJ2-1, with 13 bases lining up with TRBD2. The CDR3 length is 15 residues. Losses at the gene ends were 3 bases for V and 8 bases for J; bases not matched to a gene: 5. Germline CDR1 is SGHNT and CDR2 is YYREEE (reference sequence). CDR3 in amino acids: CASSSPGLAGYEQFF. CDR3 sequence (DNA): TGTGCCAGCAGCTCCCCGGGACTAGCGGGATATGAGCAGTTCTTC.

The V call is TRBV4-1, the J call TRBJ2-2, with TRBD1 matching over 7 bases. V lost 1 base, J lost 9 bases, and 8 bases stayed unmatched. Germline CDR1 MGHRA, CDR2 YSYEKL. CDR3 length: 15 amino acids. CDR3 in amino acids: CASSQALDRARELFF. The DNA for the CDR3 is TGCGCCAGCAGCCAAGCCCTCGACAGGGCGAGGGAGCTGTTTTTT.

The chain couples TRBV10-3 to TRBJ2-3, with D tentatively TRBD2 (5 bases). The germline CDR1 and CDR2 sequences are ENHRY and SYGVKD. CDR3 length: 14 residues. Trimming took off 3 bases at V and 4 bases at J, with 11 bases between the two ends. CDR3 residues: CAISDPSRPDTQYF. CDR3 DNA sequence: TGTGCCATCAGTGATCCTAGCCGTCCAGATACGCAGTATTTT.